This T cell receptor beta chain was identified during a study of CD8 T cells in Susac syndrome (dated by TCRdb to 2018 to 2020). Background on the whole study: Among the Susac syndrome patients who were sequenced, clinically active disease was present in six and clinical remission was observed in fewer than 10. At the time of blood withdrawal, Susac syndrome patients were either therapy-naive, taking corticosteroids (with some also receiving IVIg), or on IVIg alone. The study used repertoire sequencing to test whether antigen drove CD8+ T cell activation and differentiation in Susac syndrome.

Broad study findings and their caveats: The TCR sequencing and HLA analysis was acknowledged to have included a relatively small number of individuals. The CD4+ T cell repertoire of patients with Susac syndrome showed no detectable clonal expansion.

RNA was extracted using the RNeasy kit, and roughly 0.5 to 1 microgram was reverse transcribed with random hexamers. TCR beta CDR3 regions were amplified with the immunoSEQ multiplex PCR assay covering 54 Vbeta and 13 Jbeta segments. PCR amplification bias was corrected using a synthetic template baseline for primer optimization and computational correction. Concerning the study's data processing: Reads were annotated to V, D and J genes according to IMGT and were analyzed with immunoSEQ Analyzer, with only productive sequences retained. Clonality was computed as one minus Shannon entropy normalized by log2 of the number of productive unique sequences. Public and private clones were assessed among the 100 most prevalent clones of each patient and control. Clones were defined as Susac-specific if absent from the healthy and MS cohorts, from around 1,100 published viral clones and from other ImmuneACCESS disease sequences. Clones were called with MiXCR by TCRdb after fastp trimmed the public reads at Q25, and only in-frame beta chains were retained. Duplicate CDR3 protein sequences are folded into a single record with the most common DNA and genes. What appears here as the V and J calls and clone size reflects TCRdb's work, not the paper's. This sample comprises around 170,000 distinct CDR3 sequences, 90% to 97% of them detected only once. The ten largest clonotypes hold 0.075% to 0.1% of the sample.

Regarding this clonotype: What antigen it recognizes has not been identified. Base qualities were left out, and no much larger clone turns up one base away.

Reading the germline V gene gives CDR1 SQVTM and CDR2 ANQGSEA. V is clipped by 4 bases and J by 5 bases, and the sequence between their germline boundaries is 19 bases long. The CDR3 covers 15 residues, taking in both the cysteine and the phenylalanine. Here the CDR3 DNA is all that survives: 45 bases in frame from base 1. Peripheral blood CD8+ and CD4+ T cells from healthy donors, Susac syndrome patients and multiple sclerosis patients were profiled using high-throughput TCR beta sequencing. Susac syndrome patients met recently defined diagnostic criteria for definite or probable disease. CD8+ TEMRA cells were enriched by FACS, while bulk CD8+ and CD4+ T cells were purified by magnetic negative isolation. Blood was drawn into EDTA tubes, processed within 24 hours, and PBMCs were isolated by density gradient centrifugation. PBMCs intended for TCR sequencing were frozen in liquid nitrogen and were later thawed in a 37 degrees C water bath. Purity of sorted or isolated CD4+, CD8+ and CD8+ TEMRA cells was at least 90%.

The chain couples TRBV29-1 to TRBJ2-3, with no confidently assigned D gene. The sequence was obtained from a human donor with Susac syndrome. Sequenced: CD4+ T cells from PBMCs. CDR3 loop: CSVVGGPGLGDTQYF. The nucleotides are TGCAGCGTTGTTGGCGGCCCCGGGCTGGGAGATACGCAGTATTTT.